One and the same sample provided the 2 T cell receptor beta chains below, sequenced in a study of blood T cells in healthy people across ages. For the second PCR, which ran for about 6 to 11 cycles, a sample-barcoded 5' primer and a J-beta primer mix were used. TCRdb redid the calling of the 5' RACE reads with MiXCR, one entry per CDR3 protein. This sample yields under 1,100,000 distinct CDR3 sequences, of which almost 25% are seen a single time; around 0.75% belongs to the top ten. These data were also reused for a study on T cells of mothers and their children.

Sequencing used blood. The source is a girl aged 2-10 years in good health.

The chain couples TRBV7-9 to TRBJ1-1; D is unresolved. Germline loops: CDR1 SEHNR, CDR2 FQNEAQ (reference sequence). The germline V and J ends were trimmed by 2 bases and 11 bases, with 18 bases remaining between them. The length of the CDR3 is 14 residues. CDR3 nucleotides: TGTGCCAGCAGCTTAAATTTACCGGGGTTTTCGGCTTTCTTT. Protein: CASSLNLPGFSAFF.

The J gene is TRBJ2-1, the V gene TRBV18, with D possibly TRBD2 on 6 matching bases. Trimming took off 2 bases at V and 8 bases at J, with 10 bases between the two ends. Germline CDR1 KGHSH, CDR2 LQKENI. The CDR3 loop spans 13 amino acids. The CDR3 loop reads CASSPGGIDEQFF. The CDR3 DNA reads TGTGCCAGCTCACCAGGAGGGATCGATGAGCAGTTCTTC. Complete variable domain (other parts from reference TRBV18 and TRBJ2-1): NAGVMQNPRHLVRRRGQEARLRCSPMKGHSHVYWYRQLPEEGLKFMVYLQKENIIDESGMPKERFSAEFPKEGPSILRIQQVVRGDSAAYFCASSPGGIDEQFFGPGTRLTVL.